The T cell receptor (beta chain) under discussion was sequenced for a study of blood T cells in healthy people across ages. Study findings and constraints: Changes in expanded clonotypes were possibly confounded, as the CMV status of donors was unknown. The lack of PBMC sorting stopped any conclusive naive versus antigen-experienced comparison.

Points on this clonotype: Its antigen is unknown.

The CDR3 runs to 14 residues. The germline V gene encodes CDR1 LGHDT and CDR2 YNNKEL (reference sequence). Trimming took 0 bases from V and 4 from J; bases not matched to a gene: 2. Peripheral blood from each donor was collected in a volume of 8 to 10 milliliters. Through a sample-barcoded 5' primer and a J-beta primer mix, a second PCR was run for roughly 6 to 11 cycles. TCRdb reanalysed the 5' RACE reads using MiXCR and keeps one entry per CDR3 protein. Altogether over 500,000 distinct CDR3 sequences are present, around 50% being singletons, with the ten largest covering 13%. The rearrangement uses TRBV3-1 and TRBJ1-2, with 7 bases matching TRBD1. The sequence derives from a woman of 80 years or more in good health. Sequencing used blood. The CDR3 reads CASSQDGDSYGYTF. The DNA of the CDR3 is TGTGCCAGCAGCCAAGATGGGGACAGCTATGGCTACACCTTC.